This TCR beta chain was captured by sequencing in a study of healthy donors' naive CD4 and CD8 T cells. General study results and limits: Bulk sequencing left alpha and beta chains unpaired.

A remark on this clonotype: The antigen is not known.

V was pared by 2 bases and J by 3 bases, with 5 bases of the junction left unmatched. The germline V gene has CDR1 KGHSH and CDR2 LQKENI. This CDR3 comprises 15 residues. Starting from around 500 ng of total RNA, TCR libraries were made with linear amplification. In the study's own analysis: From four or five healthy donors, just under 80,000 rearranged TCR alpha transcripts were sequenced. TCRdb itself ran the reads through MiXCR, one entry per CDR3 protein. None of the V and J calls come from the authors' own analysis; TCRdb made them. Of approximately 180,000 distinct CDR3 sequences in the sample, 74% are singletons; the top ten hold more than 2%.

Sequencing was performed on naive CD4+ and CD8+ T cells sorted from blood, pooled from several donors. The J gene is TRBJ1-1, the V gene TRBV18; TRBD1 agrees at 8 bases. The clonotype originates from a pool of human donors in good health; the sample pools cells from several healthy donors. The CDR3 DNA reads as TGTGCCAGCTCACCAACACAGGGGGGAGACACTGAAGCTTTCTTT. This translates into CASSPTQGGDTEAFF.